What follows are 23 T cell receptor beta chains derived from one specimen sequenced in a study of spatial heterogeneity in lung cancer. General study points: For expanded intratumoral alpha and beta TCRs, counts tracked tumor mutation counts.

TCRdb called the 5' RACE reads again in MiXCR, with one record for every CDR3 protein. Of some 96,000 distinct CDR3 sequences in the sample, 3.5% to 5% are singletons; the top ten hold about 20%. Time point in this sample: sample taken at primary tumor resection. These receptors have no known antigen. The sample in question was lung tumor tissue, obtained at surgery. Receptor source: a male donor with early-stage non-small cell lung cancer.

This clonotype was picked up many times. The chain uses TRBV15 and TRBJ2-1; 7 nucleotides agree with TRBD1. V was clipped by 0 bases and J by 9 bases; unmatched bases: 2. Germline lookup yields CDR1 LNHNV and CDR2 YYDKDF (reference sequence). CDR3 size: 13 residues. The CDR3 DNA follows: TGTGCCACCAGCAGAGACCGGGACAGTGAGCAGTTCTTC. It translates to CATSRDRDSEQFF.

CDR3 in amino acids: CSASTANTAEPQHF. The DNA of the CDR3 is TGCAGTGCTAGTACGGCGAATACCGCAGAGCCCCAGCATTTT. J is TRBJ1-5 and V is TRBV20-1; no definite D call. Germline-derived CDR1 and CDR2 are DFQATT and SNEGSKA (reference sequence). The CDR3 has 14 amino acids. With 3 bases removed from V and 8 bases from J, the gap between germline ends came to 17 bases.

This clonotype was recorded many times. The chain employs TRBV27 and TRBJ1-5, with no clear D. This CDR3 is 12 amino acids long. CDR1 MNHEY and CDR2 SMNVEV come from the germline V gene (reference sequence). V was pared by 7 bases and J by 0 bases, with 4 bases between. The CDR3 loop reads CASKGSNQPQHF. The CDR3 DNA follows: TGTGCCAGCAAGGGTAGCAATCAGCCCCAGCATTTT.

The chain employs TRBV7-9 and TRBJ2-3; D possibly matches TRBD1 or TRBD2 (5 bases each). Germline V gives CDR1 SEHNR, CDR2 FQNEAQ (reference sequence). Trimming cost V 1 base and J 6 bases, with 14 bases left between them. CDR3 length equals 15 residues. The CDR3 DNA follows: TGTGCCAGCAGCTTAGAGGGGCTAGCTACGGATACGCAGTATTTT. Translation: CASSLEGLATDTQYF.

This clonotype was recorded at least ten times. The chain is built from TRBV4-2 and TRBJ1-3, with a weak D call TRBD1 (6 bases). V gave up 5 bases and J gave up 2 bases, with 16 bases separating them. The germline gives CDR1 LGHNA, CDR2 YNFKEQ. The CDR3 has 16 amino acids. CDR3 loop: CASSFRDTAPGNTIYF. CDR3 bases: TGTGCCAGCAGCTTCCGGGACACAGCACCTGGAAACACCATATATTTT.

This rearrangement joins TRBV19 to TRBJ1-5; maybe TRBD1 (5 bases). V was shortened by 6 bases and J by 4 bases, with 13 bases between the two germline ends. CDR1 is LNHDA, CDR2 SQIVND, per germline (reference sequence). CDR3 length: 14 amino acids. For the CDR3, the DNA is TGTGCCAGTAGATCTACGGGGGGAAATCAGCCCCAGCATTTT. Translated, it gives CASRSTGGNQPQHF.

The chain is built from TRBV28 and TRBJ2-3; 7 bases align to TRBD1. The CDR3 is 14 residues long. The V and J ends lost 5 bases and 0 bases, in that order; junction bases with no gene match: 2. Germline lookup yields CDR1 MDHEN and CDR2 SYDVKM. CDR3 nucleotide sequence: TGTGCCAGCAGTGGACAGGAGAGCACAGATACGCAGTATTTT. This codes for CASSGQESTDTQYF.

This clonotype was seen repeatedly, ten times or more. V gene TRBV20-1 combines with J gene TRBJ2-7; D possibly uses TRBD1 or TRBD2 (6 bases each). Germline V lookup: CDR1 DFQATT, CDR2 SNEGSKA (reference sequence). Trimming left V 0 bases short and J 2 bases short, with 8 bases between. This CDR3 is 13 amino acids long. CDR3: CSAREGGTYEQYF. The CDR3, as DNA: TGCAGTGCTAGAGAAGGGGGGACCTACGAGCAGTACTTC.

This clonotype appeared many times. The CDR3 sequence is CASRKEGSTGELFF. DNA for the CDR3: TGTGCCAGCAGGAAGGAGGGGTCCACCGGGGAGCTGTTTTTT. V and J are TRBV3-1 and TRBJ2-2; D may be TRBD2 (6 bases). Germline loops: CDR1 LGHDT, CDR2 YNNKEL (reference sequence). The CDR3 totals 14 residues. V was clipped by 6 bases and J by 4 bases, with 12 bases between them.

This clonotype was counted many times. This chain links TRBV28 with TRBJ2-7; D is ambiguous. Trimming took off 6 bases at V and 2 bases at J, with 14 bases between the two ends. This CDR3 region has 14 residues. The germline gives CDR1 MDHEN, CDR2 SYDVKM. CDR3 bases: TGTGCCAGCAGACCCCGCAAGGGAACCTACGAGCAGTACTTC. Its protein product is CASRPRKGTYEQYF.

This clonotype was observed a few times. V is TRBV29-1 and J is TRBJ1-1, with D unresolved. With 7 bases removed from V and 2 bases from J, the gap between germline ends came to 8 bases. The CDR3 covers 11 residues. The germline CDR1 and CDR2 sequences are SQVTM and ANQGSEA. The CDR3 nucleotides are TGCAGCGGGTTACAAAACACTGAAGCTTTCTTT. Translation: CSGLQNTEAFF.

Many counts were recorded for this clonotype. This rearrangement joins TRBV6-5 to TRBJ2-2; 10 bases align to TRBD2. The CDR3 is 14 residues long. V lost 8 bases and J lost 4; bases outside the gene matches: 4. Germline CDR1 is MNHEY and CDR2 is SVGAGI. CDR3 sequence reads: CASSSGRTTGELFF. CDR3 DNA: TGTGCCAGCTCTAGCGGGAGAACCACCGGGGAGCTGTTTTTT.

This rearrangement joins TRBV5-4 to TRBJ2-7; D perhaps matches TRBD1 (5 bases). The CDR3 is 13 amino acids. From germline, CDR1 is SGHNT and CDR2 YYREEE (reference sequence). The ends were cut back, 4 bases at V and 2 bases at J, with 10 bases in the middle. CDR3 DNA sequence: TGTGCCAGCAGCCCGACAGATACCTACGAGCAGTACTTC. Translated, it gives CASSPTDTYEQYF.

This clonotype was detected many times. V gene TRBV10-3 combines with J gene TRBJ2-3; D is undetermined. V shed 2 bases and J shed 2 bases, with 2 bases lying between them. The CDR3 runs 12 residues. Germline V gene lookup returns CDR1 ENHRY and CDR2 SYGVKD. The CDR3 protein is CAISENTDTQYF. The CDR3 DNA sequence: TGTGCCATCAGTGAGAACACAGATACGCAGTATTTT.

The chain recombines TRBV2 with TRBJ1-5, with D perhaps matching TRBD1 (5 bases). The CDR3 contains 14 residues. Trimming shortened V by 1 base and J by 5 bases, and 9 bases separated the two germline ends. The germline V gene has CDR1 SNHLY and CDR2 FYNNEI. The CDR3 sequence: CASSEGQGDQPQHF. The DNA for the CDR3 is TGTGCCAGCAGTGAAGGGCAGGGAGATCAGCCCCAGCATTTT.

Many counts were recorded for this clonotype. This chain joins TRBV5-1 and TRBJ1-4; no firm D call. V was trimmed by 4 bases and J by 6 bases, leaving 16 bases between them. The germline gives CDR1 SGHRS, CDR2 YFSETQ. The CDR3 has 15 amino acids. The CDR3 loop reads CASSALDLQDEKLFF. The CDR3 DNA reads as TGCGCCAGCAGCGCATTAGATTTGCAGGATGAAAAACTGTTTTTT.

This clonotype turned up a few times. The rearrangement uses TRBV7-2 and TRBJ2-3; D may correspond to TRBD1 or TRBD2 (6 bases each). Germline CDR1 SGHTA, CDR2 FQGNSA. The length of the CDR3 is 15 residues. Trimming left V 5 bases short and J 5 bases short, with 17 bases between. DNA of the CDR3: TGTGCCAGCAGCGGAGGGGGTGCTGGAGAAGATACGCAGTATTTT. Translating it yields CASSGGGAGEDTQYF.

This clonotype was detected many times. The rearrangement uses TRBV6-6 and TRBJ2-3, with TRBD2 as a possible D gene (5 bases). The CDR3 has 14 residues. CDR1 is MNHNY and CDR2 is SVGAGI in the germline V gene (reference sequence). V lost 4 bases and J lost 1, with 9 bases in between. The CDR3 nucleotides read TGTGCCAGCAGTTCCGGAGCGGGCACAGATACGCAGTATTTT. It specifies CASSSGAGTDTQYF.

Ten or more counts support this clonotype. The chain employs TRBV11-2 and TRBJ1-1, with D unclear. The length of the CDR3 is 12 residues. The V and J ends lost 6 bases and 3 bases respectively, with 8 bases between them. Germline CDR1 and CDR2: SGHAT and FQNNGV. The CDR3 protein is CASSFQYTEAFF. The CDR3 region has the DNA TGTGCCAGCAGTTTTCAGTACACTGAAGCTTTCTTT. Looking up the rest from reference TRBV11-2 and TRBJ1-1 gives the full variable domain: EAGVAQSPRYKIIEKRQSVAFWCNPISGHATLYWYQQILGQGPKLLIQFQNNGVVDDSQLPKDRFSAERLKGVDSTLKIQPAKLEDSAVYLCASSFQYTEAFFGQGTRLTVV.

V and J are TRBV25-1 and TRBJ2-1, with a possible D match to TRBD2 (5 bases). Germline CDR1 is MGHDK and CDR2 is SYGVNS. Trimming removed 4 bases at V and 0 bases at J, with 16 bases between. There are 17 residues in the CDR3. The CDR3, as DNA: TGTGCCAGCAGTGCGGACTGGATCGGTCCCTCCTACAATGAGCAGTTCTTC. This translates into CASSADWIGPSYNEQFF.

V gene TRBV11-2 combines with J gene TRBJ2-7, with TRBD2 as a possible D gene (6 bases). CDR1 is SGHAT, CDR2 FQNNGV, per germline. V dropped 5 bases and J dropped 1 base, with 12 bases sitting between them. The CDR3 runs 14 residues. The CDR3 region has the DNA TGTGCCAGCAGCCAAGGGACTGGTTCCTACGAGCAGTACTTC. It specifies CASSQGTGSYEQYF.

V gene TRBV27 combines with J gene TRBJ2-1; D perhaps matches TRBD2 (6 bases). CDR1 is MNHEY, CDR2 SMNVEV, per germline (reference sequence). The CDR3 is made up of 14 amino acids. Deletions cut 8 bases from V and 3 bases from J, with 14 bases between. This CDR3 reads CASRLGGIYNEQFF. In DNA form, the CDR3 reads TGTGCCAGCCGGCTCGGGGGAATCTACAATGAGCAGTTCTTC.

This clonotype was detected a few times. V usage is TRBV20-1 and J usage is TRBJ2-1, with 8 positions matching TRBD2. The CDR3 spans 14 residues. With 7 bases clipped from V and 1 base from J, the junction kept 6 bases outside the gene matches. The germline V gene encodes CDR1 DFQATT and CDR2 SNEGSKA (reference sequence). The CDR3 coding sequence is TGCAGTGTCCAGCGGGAGAGATCCTACAATGAGCAGTTCTTC. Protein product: CSVQRERSYNEQFF.